This T cell receptor (beta chain) was recovered during a study of cytomegalovirus exposure and HLA in healthy donors. As for the donors, each was a healthy bone marrow donor. Primers for the PCR totalled 60 Vbeta and 13 Jbeta. Some clones are missing from TCRdb's copy, which holds only in-frame ones; the method was immunoSEQ multiplex PCR. The sample includes 87,000 or so clones, about 8% of them seen just once. Germline V gives CDR1 SGDLS, CDR2 YYNGEE. There are 15 residues in the CDR3. With 0 bases clipped from V and 4 bases from J, the junction kept 5 bases outside the gene matches. Sample: PBMCs. The chain uses TRBV9 and TRBJ2-7; 9 nucleotides align to TRBD2. This clonotype originated in a man aged 50 to 59 in good health and CMV-seronegative. CDR3 in DNA: TGTGCCAGCAGCGTAGGCTCTAGCGGGGAATACGAGCAGTACTTC. Protein product: CASSVGSSGEYEQYF.